This record looks at one T cell receptor beta chain sequence and its context. The table lists this clonotype with many counts. The antigen this receptor binds is unknown. No base-level quality is on record; no much larger clone is a single base apart. This sample is drawn from a study of T cell repertoires in cytomegalovirus infection (dated by TCRdb to between 2018 and 2021). As for the study more broadly: Recently identified HLA-C-restricted CMV epitopes, whose presentation resists viral immunomodulation, were targeted by peptide stimulations together with well-studied HLA-B-restricted epitopes. Because public TCR beta signatures pointed to carriage of CMV infection together with the matching HLA type, the HLA type of each donor mattered for the analysis. Overall results and qualifications from the work: In both this cohort and an independent roughly 350-donor cohort, the cumulative frequency of public TCR beta family members distinguished carriers of CMV infection plus the relevant HLA type. The ex vivo response was dominated by HLA-C-restricted CMV-specific TCR beta clonotypes, which also provided the single most frequent clonotype in two of eight donors.

Read against the paper, the sample's treatment or condition label means: in vitro stimulation with specific CMV peptide epitopes to enrich CMV-specific T cells. Deletion took 5 bases off V and 2 bases off J, with a span of 18 bases between the germline ends. The germline V gene provides CDR1 SGHAT and CDR2 FQNNGV. Inclusive of the bounding cysteine and phenylalanine, the CDR3 is 16 residues long. Just CDR3 DNA is preserved here, 48 bases in frame from base 1. The sequencing machine was an Illumina HiSeq 1500. TCRdb reanalyzed the raw reads on its own, using fastp at Q25 for trimming and MiXCR for clone calling, and kept in-frame beta chains. Rows are unified per CDR3 protein, each entry keeping the most common DNA and genes. Recorded for this sample are roughly 310,000 distinct CDR3 sequences; 25% to 30% of them occurred a single time. Approximately 20% of the sample comes from the top ten.

Recombination linked TRBV11-2 to TRBJ2-5, with an unclear D gene assignment. This specimen consisted of cultured PBMCs, obtained from culture after CMV antigen stimulation. The receptor comes from a human donor in good health (CMV status not recorded). Some clones in this sample may be carry-over from other donors' samples. The DNA sequence reads TGTGCCAGCAGCGCCCAGGTGGGCAGCCGACAAGAGACCCAGTACTTC. This translates into CASSAQVGSRQETQYF. With the portions outside the CDR3 filled from the reference TRBV11-2 and TRBJ2-5 genes, the complete variable region becomes EAGVAQSPRYKIIEKRQSVAFWCNPISGHATLYWYQQILGQGPKLLIQFQNNGVVDDSQLPKDRFSAERLKGVDSTLKIQPAKLEDSAVYLCASSAQVGSRQETQYFGPGTRLLVL.